This T cell receptor (beta chain) was identified in a study of T cell responses to AZD1222 COVID-19 vaccine. TCRdb's copy holds only in-frame clones and misses some; the assay was immunoSEQ multiplex PCR. Of about 66,000 clones in the sample, about 89% were seen once. Per germline, CDR1 SGHDN and CDR2 FVKESK. V was trimmed by 4 bases and J by 4 bases, leaving 14 bases between them. This CDR3 spans 14 amino acids. General study results and limits: The study found Spike-specific TCR breadth and depth rose after two AZD1222 doses. Spike was spanned by vaccine-associated CD4 TCRs, with dominance at 160-218 and 743-854.

A word on this clone: Antigen specificity is unknown.

The chain couples TRBV14 to TRBJ2-7, with D possibly TRBD1 on 5 matching bases. The TCR sequence derives from an adult who received the MenACWY meningococcal vaccine as a control. The specimen was peripheral blood, collected 28 days after the second dose of the MenACWY control vaccine. The CDR3 region has the DNA TGTGCCAGCAGCCTAGGGCCAGGGCTGTACGAGCAGTACTTC. Amino acid sequence: CASSLGPGLYEQYF.